This TCR beta chain was identified during a study of blood T cell repertoires in COVID-19. Study information: Italy, Spain and the United States were the sources of the convalescent and acute COVID-19 samples. Sources were T cells, B-cell-depleted T cells, or PBMCs; the material itself was cDNA or gDNA.

V shed 11 bases, J shed 3 bases, and the junction held 12 bases outside the gene matches. Germline V CDR1 and CDR2: SEHNR, FQNEAQ (reference sequence). CDR3 size: 15 residues. As processed by the authors: Reference gene primer amplification yielded estimated nucleated cell counts. TCRdb's copy holds only in-frame clones and misses some; the assay was immunoSEQ multiplex PCR. V and J calls and clone size are given by that table; D and trimming were obtained from the DNA. The table shows some 110,000 clones, with 87% occurring only once. What was sequenced was peripheral blood. The sequence was obtained from a human donor in a cohort sampled during active COVID-19. The chain combines TRBV7-9 with TRBJ2-3, with 9 positions matching TRBD2. DNA for the CDR3: TGTGCCGGCGAACAGGCGGGGGGGCGTACAGATACGCAGTATTTT. This sequence encodes CAGEQAGGRTDTQYF.